These 5 T cell receptor beta chains were all obtained from the same sample, sequenced in a study of shared T cell receptors in the human thymus. Measured with immunoSEQ multiplex PCR; TCRdb has only the in-frame clones, and not every one. The sample includes under 450,000 clones, roughly 94% of them seen just once. Sequenced: thymocytes. Receptor source: a human donor.

CDR3 loop: CAISEARTGRNTGELFF. CDR3 bases: TGTGCCATCAGTGAGGCGAGGACAGGGAGGAACACCGGGGAGCTGTTTTTT. The chain recombines TRBV10-3 with TRBJ2-2, with 8 nucleotides matching TRBD1. The V gene end was trimmed by 2 bases and the J gene end by 1 base; junction bases not matched to a gene: 6. This CDR3 spans 17 amino acids. The germline V gene has CDR1 ENHRY and CDR2 SYGVKD.

V usage is TRBV27 and J usage is TRBJ1-5; D might be TRBD1 (5 bases). The CDR3 covers 14 residues. The V end lost 5 bases, the J end lost 7 bases, and 15 bases lay between the germline ends. Per the germline V gene, CDR1 is MNHEY and CDR2 is SMNVEV (reference sequence). The CDR3: CASSPTQDNQPQHF. CDR3 in DNA: TGTGCCAGCAGTCCAACTCAGGACAACCAGCCCCAGCATTTT.

The V and J genes are TRBV30 and TRBJ2-1, with a weak D call TRBD1 (6 bases). The CDR3 is made up of 15 amino acids. Germline V gene data show CDR1 as GTSNPN and CDR2 as SVGIG (reference sequence). V lost 2 bases and J 10 bases, leaving 21 bases between the germline ends. CDR3 in amino acids: CAWSPSFRDMGEQFF. The DNA for the CDR3 is TGTGCCTGGAGTCCCTCCTTCCGGGACATGGGGGAGCAGTTCTTC.

The chain couples TRBV29-1 to TRBJ2-3; tentatively, D is TRBD2 (6 bases). The V end was cut by 1 base, the J end by 4 bases, with 12 bases between. From germline, CDR1 is SQVTM and CDR2 ANQGSEA. This CDR3 region has 14 residues. The CDR3 is CSVEVGSKPDTQYF. DNA of the CDR3: TGCAGCGTTGAAGTCGGGAGTAAGCCAGATACGCAGTATTTT.

The rearrangement links TRBV19 to TRBJ1-5, with 9 positions matching TRBD1. Trimming cost V 10 bases and J 8 bases; bases outside gene matches: 15. The CDR3 totals 15 residues. CDR1 LNHDA and CDR2 SQIVND come from the germline V gene (reference sequence). The CDR3 region is CATNKGDRVFEPQHF. Written as DNA, the CDR3 is TGTGCCACCAACAAGGGGGACAGGGTTTTTGAGCCCCAGCATTTT.